This section outlines one T cell receptor beta chain sequence together with its context. The sample comes from a study of shared clonotypes between healthy human individuals. An assay was performed, and its level was deep. TCRdb keeps only in-frame clones here, not all; method: immunoSEQ multiplex PCR. This table holds over a million clones, around 97% found once. The germline V gene has CDR1 MNHEY and CDR2 SMNVEV (reference sequence). Trimming shortened V by 3 bases and J by 0 bases, and 9 bases separated the two germline ends. This CDR3 has 15 residues. This chain joins TRBV27 and TRBJ2-1, with no clear D. This receptor was taken from a young man in good health. Sequencing was performed on naive CD4+ T cells sorted from blood. Sample subset: CD45RA+ positively selected. In nucleotides, the CDR3 is TGTGCCAGCAGTTTTGCCCCAAGCTCCTACAATGAGCAGTTCTTC. Its protein product is CASSFAPSSYNEQFF.